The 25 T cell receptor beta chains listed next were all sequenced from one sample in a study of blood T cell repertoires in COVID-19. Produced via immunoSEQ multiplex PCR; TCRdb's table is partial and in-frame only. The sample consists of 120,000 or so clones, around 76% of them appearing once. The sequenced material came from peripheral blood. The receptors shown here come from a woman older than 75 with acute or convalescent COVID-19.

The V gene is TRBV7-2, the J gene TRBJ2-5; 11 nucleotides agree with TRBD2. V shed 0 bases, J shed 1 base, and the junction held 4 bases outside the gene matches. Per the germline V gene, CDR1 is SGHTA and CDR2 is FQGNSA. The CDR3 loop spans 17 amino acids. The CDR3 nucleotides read TGTGCCAGCAGCTTAGCCCTAGCGGGAGGTATCCAAGAGACCCAGTACTTC. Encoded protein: CASSLALAGGIQETQYF.

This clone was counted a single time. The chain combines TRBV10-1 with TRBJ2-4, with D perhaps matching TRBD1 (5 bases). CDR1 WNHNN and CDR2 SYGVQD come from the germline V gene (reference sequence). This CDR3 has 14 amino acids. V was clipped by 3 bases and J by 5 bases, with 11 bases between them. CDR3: CASSDSGAENIQYF. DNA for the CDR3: TGCGCCAGCAGTGACTCTGGGGCTGAAAACATTCAGTACTTC.

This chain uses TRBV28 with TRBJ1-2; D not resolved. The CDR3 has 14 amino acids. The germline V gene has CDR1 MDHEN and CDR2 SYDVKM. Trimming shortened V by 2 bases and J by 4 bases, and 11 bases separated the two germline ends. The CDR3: CASSLGGSPYGYTF. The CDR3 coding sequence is TGTGCCAGCAGTTTAGGTGGGAGTCCCTATGGCTACACCTTC.

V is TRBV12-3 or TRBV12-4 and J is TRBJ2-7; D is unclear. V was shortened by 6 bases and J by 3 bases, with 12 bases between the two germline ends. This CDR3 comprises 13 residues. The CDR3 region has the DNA TGTGCCAGCAGAACGACAAACGACTACGAGCAGTACTTC. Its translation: CASRTTNDYEQYF.

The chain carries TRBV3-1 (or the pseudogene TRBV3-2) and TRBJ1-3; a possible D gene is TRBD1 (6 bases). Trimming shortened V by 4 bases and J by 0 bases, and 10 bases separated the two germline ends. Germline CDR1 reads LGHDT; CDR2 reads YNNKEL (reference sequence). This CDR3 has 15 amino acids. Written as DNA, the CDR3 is TGTGCCAGCAGCCCAGGGGCACACTCTGGAAACACCATATATTTT. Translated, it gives CASSPGAHSGNTIYF.

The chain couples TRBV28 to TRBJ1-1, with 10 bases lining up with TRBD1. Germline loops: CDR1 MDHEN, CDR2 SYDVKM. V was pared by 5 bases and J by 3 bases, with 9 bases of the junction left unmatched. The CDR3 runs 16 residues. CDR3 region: CASSPSAGTGDTEAFF. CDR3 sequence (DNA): TGTGCCAGCAGTCCCTCCGCCGGGACAGGGGACACTGAAGCTTTCTTT.

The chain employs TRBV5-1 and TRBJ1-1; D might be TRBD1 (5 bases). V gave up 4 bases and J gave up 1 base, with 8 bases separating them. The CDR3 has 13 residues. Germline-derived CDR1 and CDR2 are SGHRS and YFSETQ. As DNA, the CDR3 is TGCGCCAGCAGCCATGGACAGAACACTGAAGCTTTCTTT. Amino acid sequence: CASSHGQNTEAFF.

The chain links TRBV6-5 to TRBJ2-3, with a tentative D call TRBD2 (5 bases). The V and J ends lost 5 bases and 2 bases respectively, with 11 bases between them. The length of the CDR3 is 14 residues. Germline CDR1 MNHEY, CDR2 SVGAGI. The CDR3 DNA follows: TGTGCCAGCAGTACCGGGATTAACACAGATACGCAGTATTTT. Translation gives CASSTGINTDTQYF.

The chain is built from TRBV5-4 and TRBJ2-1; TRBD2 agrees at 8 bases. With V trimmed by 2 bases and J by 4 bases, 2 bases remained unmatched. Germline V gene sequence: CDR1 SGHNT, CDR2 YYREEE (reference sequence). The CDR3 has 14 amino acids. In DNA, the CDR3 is TGTGCCAGCAGCTTCGGGGGGGCTTACAATGAGCAGTTCTTC. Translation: CASSFGGAYNEQFF.

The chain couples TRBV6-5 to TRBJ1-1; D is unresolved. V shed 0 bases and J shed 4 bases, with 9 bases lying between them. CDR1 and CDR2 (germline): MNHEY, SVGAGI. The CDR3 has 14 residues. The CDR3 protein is CASSYSNSGTEAFF. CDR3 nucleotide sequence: TGTGCCAGCAGTTACTCGAATTCGGGCACTGAAGCTTTCTTT.

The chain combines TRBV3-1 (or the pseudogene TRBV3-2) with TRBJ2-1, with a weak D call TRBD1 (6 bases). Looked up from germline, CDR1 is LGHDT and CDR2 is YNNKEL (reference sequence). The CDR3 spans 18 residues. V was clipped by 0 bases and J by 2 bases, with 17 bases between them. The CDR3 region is CASSQDSLDWDTYNEQFF. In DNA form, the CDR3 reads TGTGCCAGCAGCCAAGATAGTCTCGACTGGGACACCTACAATGAGCAGTTCTTC.

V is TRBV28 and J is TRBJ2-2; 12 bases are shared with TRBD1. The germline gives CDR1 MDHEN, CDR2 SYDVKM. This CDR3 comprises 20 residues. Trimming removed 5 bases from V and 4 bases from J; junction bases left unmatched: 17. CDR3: CASSPSGTGGPLRVTGELFF. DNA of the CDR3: TGTGCCAGCAGTCCCTCCGGGACAGGGGGCCCCCTCAGGGTCACCGGGGAGCTGTTTTTT.

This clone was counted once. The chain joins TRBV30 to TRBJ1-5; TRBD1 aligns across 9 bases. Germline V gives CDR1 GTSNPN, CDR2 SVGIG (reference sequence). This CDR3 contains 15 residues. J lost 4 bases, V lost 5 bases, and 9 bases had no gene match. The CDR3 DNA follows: TGTGCCTGGGGAGTACAGGGGGCGCGAAATCAGCCCCAGCATTTT. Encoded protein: CAWGVQGARNQPQHF. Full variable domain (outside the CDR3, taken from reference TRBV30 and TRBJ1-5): SQTIHQWPATLVQPVGSPLSLECTVEGTSNPNLYWYRQAAGRGLQLLFYSVGIGQISSEVPQNLSASRPQDRQFILSSKKLLLSDSGFYLCAWGVQGARNQPQHFGDGTRLSIL.

CDR3 region: CASSAVELAGADTQYF. CDR3 DNA sequence: TGTGCCAGCTCCGCTGTAGAACTAGCGGGGGCAGATACGCAGTATTTT. The chain uses TRBV18 and TRBJ2-3, with 11 bases fitting TRBD2. V lost 6 bases, J lost 4 bases, and 9 bases stayed unmatched. This CDR3 is 16 amino acids long. From germline, CDR1 is KGHSH and CDR2 LQKENI.

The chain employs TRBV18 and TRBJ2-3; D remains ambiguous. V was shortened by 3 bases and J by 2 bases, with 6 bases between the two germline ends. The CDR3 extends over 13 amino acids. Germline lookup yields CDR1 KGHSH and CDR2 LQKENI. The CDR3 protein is CASSPDITDTQYF. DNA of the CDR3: TGTGCCAGCTCACCCGACATCACAGATACGCAGTATTTT.

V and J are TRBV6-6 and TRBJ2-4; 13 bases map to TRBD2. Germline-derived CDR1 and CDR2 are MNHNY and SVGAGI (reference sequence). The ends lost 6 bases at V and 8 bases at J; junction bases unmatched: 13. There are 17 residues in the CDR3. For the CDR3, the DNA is TGTGCCAGCAGCCGACACCCGGGGACTAGCGGGATTTACATTCAGTACTTC. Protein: CASSRHPGTSGIYIQYF.

CDR3 protein: CATRQGTDNEQFF. CDR3 DNA: TGCGCCACCCGACAGGGGACCGACAATGAGCAGTTCTTC. This rearrangement joins TRBV5-1 to TRBJ2-1; TRBD1 agrees at 8 bases. CDR3 length equals 13 residues. After removal of 9 bases from V and 5 bases from J, the junction contained 7 bases not matched to a gene. Germline CDR1 reads SGHRS; CDR2 reads YFSETQ.

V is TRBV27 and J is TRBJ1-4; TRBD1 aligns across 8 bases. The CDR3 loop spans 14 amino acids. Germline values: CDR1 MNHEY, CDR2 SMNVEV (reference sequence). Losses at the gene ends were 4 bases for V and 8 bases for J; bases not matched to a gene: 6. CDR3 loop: CASSSRTGLEKLFF. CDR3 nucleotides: TGTGCCAGCAGTTCCCGGACAGGGTTAGAAAAACTGTTTTTT.

CDR3 nucleotides: TGTGCCAGCAGTTATTACGGACTAGCGGGAGGGCCTTACGAGCAGTACTTC. Its translation: CASSYYGLAGGPYEQYF. The chain recombines TRBV6-2 or TRBV6-3 with TRBJ2-7; 15 positions match TRBD2. CDR1 and CDR2 (germline): MNHEY, SVGEGT. Trimming removed 3 bases from V and 4 bases from J; junction bases left unmatched: 7. The CDR3 contains 17 residues.

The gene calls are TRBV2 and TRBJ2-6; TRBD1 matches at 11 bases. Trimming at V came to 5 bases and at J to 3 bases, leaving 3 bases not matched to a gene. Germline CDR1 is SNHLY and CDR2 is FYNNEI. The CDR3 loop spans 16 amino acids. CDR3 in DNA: TGTGCCAGCAGTTTGGACAGGGGGCTTGGGGCCAACGTCCTGACTTTC. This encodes CASSLDRGLGANVLTF.

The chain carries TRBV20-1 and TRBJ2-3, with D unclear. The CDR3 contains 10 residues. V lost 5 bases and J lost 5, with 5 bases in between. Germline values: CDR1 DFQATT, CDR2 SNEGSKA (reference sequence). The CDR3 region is CSALIDTQYF. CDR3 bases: TGCAGTGCTCTTATAGATACGCAGTATTTT.

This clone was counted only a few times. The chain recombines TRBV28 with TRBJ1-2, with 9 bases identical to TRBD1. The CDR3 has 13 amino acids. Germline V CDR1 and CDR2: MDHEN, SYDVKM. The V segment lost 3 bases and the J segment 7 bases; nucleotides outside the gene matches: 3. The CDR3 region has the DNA TGTGCCAGCAGTTTCCGGGACAGGGCTGGCTACACCTTC. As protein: CASSFRDRAGYTF.

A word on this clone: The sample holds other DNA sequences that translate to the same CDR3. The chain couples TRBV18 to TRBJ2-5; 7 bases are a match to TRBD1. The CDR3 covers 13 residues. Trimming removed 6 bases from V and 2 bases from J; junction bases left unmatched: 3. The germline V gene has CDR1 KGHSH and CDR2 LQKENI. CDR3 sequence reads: CASSPGQQETQYF. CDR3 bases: TGTGCCAGCTCTCCGGGACAGCAAGAGACCCAGTACTTC.

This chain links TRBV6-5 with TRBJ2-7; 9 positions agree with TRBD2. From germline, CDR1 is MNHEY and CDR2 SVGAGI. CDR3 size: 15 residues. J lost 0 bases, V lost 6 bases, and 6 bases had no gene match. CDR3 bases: TGTGCCAGCAGGACTAGCGGTTGGGGCTCCTACGAGCAGTACTTC. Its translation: CASRTSGWGSYEQYF.

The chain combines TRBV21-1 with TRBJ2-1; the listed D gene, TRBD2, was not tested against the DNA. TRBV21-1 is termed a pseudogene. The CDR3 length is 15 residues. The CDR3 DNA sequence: TGTGCCAGCGGAGTCAAACGGGACTTATACAATGAGCAGTTCTTC. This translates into CASGVKRDLYNEQFF.